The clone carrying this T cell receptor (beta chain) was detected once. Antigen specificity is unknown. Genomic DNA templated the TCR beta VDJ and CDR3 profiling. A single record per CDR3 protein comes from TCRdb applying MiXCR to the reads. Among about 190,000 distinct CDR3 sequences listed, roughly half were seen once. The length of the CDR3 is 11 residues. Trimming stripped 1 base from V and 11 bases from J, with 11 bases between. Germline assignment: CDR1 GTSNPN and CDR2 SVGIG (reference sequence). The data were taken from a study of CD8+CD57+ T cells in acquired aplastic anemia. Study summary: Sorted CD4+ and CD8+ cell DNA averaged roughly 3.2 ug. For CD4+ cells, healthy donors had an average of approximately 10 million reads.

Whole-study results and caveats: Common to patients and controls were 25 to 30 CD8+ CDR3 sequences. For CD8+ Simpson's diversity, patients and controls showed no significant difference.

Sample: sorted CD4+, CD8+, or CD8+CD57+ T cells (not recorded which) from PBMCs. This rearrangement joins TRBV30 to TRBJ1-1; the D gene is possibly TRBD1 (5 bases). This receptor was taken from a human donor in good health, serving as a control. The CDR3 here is CAWSGGAEAFF. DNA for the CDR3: TGTGCCTGGAGTGGAGGGGCGGAGGCTTTCTTT.